Below are 6 T cell receptor beta chains sequenced from a single sample in a study of blood T cell repertoires in COVID-19. Profiling relied on immunoSEQ multiplex PCR, and the TCRdb table lists in-frame clones only, not all of them. Of about 260,000 clones detected, approximately 88% appear once; the ten largest clones hold about 3.1%. The sample consisted of PBMCs or T cells enriched from blood (not recorded which). These receptors were taken from a woman aged 40 to 50 who had been exposed to COVID-19.

This chain joins TRBV6-2 or TRBV6-3 and TRBJ2-7; 7 nucleotides match TRBD2. Germline trimming cut 0 bases from V and 2 bases from J; bases unmatched to any gene: 7. The CDR3 is 16 amino acids. Germline CDR1 reads MNHEY; CDR2 reads SVGEGT. Here the CDR3 DNA reads TGTGCCAGCAGTTACTCGACGGGCGGGGGAGCCTACGAGCAGTACTTC. It encodes CASSYSTGGGAYEQYF.

The chain carries TRBV9 and TRBJ2-2; 12 bases are a match to TRBD2. Germline V gene data show CDR1 as SGDLS and CDR2 as YYNGEE. This CDR3 comprises 16 residues. V lost 3 bases to trimming and J lost 1 base; unmatched junction nucleotides: 1. CDR3 DNA sequence: TGTGCCAGCAGCGGGACTAGCGGGATGAACACCGGGGAGCTGTTTTTT. This codes for CASSGTSGMNTGELFF.

The chain is built from TRBV19 and TRBJ1-5; TRBD1 matches 9 bases. CDR3 size: 17 residues. V was pared by 9 bases and J by 6 bases, with 18 bases of the junction left unmatched. CDR1 and CDR2 from the germline V gene are LNHDA and SQIVND (reference sequence). CDR3 in DNA: TGTGCCAGCCGGGACAGGGTGGGGAGGTTACTAAGTCAGCCCCAGCATTTT. Its translation is CASRDRVGRLLSQPQHF.

J is TRBJ2-2 and V is TRBV24-1, with a possible D match to TRBD2 (6 bases). V gave up 3 bases and J gave up 7 bases, with 26 bases separating them. CDR1 KGHDR and CDR2 SFDVKD come from the germline V gene. The CDR3 is made up of 19 amino acids. The DNA for the CDR3 is TGTGCCACCAGTGATCACCGAGGATCCGGGACTCTCACCAGCGGGGAGCTGTTTTTT. Translation: CATSDHRGSGTLTSGELFF.

This sequence joins TRBV7-6 and TRBJ2-1, with D possibly matching TRBD2 (6 bases). CDR3 length: 15 amino acids. The germline V and J ends were trimmed by 5 bases and 3 bases, with 14 bases remaining between them. Germline values: CDR1 SGHVS, CDR2 FNYEAQ. This chain's CDR3 is CASSQEAGGYNEQFF. The CDR3 DNA sequence: TGTGCCAGCAGCCAAGAAGCGGGCGGCTACAATGAGCAGTTCTTC.

The chain employs TRBV4-1 and TRBJ1-4, with 8 nucleotides matching TRBD1. V lost 1 base, J lost 7 bases, and 8 bases stayed unmatched. Germline-derived CDR1 and CDR2 are MGHRA and YSYEKL. The CDR3 loop spans 16 amino acids. CDR3 nucleotides: TGCGCCAGCAGCCAAGGGCGGGGACAGGAGGTTGAAAAACTGTTTTTT. Its protein product is CASSQGRGQEVEKLFF.